What follows describes a single T cell receptor beta chain. Antigen specificity is unknown. The data are from a study of cytomegalovirus exposure and HLA in healthy donors. Study results and limitations: A later analysis found common viral pathogens apparently linked to several of the most significant clusters.

It was with 60 Vbeta and 13 Jbeta primers that the PCR ran. Sequenced by immunoSEQ multiplex PCR; TCRdb stores in-frame clones only, minus some. The table lists 40,000 to 55,000 clones, around 72% of them singletons. Sequencing was carried out using PBMCs. The TCR sequence derives from a man aged 18 to 30 in good health and CMV-seronegative.

For the CDR3, the DNA is TGCAGCGTTTCAAATGGGGGGGACAACTATGGCTACACCTTC. Amino acids: CSVSNGGDNYGYTF. The V and J genes are TRBV29-1 and TRBJ1-2; weak D call: TRBD1 (5 bases). CDR1 and CDR2 (germline): SQVTM, ANQGSEA. V lost 5 bases and J lost 2, with 15 bases in between. CDR3 length: 14 amino acids. Based on the CDR3 plus reference TRBV29-1 and TRBJ1-2, the full variable domain is SAVISQKPSRDICQRGTSLTIQCQVDSQVTMMFWYRQQPGQSLTLIATANQGSEATYESGFVIDKFPISRPNLTFSTLTVSNMSPEDSSIYLCSVSNGGDNYGYTFGSGTRLTVV.